The 28 T cell receptor beta chains below were found in one sample sequenced in a study of T cell responses to AZD1222 COVID-19 vaccine. Assay: immunoSEQ multiplex PCR; the TCRdb copy retains only in-frame clones and omits some. The sample lists 150,000 to 200,000 clones; 85% to 90% were seen once. This sample comprised peripheral blood, obtained on day 0 of MenACWY control vaccination. The receptors were gathered from an adult in good health.

The genes are TRBV7-2 and TRBJ2-7; TRBD2 matches at 11 bases. CDR3 size: 15 residues. Germline trimming cut 4 bases from V and 2 bases from J; bases unmatched to any gene: 4. Germline assignment: CDR1 SGHTA and CDR2 FQGNSA. The CDR3 loop is CASSWGLAVAYEQYF. The CDR3 nucleotides are TGTGCCAGCAGCTGGGGACTAGCGGTCGCCTACGAGCAGTACTTC.

This clone was seen a few times. This chain links TRBV15 with TRBJ2-7; D gene unclear. This CDR3 is 12 amino acids long. V was trimmed by 5 bases and J by 8 bases, leaving 13 bases between them. From germline, CDR1 is LNHNV and CDR2 YYDKDF (reference sequence). The chain's CDR3 is CATSASIEQQYF. DNA for the CDR3: TGTGCCACCAGCGCTTCGATTGAGCAGCAGTACTTC.

In its sample, this clone was seen once. This chain links TRBV5-4 with TRBJ2-5, with D unresolved. Germline assignment: CDR1 SGHNT and CDR2 YYREEE (reference sequence). The CDR3 sequence is 13 residues long. V was clipped by 3 bases and J by 1 base, with 7 bases between them. For the CDR3, the DNA is TGTGCCAGCAGCTCCACCGCCCAAGAGACCCAGTACTTC. Protein: CASSSTAQETQYF.

Regarding this clone: This specimen includes other DNA sequences encoding the same CDR3. The chain couples TRBV4-2 to TRBJ2-7, with TRBD2 matching over 8 bases. This CDR3 has 16 amino acids. The trim removed 0 bases at V and 1 base at J, leaving 5 bases unmatched. Per the germline V gene, CDR1 is LGHNA and CDR2 is YNFKEQ. This CDR3 reads CASSQDLASGSYEQYF. The DNA for the CDR3 is TGTGCCAGCAGCCAAGATTTAGCTAGCGGGTCCTACGAGCAGTACTTC.

This chain links TRBV13 with TRBJ2-3, with D perhaps TRBD2 (7 bases). This CDR3 is built from 15 residues. Trimming removed 5 bases at V and 5 bases at J, with 17 bases between. In germline, CDR1 is PRHDT, CDR2 FYEKMQ (reference sequence). CDR3 sequence reads: CASSNRGRVGDTQYF. CDR3 DNA: TGTGCCAGCAGCAATAGGGGGAGGGTTGGAGATACGCAGTATTTT.

The chain has TRBV5-1 and TRBJ2-7; 7 bases map to TRBD2. CDR3 length: 15 amino acids. V dropped 0 bases and J dropped 3; count of bases not matched to a gene: 6. The V gene's germline CDR1 is SGHRS and CDR2 YFSETQ. CDR3: CASSLVAGGDYEQYF. The DNA of the CDR3 is TGCGCCAGCAGCTTGGTAGCGGGTGGGGACTACGAGCAGTACTTC.

The chain is built from TRBV28 and TRBJ1-3; D is unresolved. Trimming removed 3 bases from V and 1 base from J, with 13 bases in between. Germline V gene lookup returns CDR1 MDHEN and CDR2 SYDVKM. The CDR3 totals 16 residues. The CDR3 DNA is TGTGCCAGCAGTTTCAGCGGCGTTCCGTCTGGAAACACCATATATTTT. Translation gives CASSFSGVPSGNTIYF.

This clone was observed a few times. The V and J genes are TRBV3-1 (or the pseudogene TRBV3-2) and TRBJ1-2; 10 bases line up with TRBD1. In germline, CDR1 is LGHDT, CDR2 YNNKEL (reference sequence). This CDR3 contains 18 residues. V dropped 0 bases and J dropped 6; count of bases not matched to a gene: 13. The CDR3 nucleotides read TGTGCCAGCAGCCAAGATCTGGGACAGGGGAAGTTAGTTAATGGCTACACCTTC. Protein: CASSQDLGQGKLVNGYTF.

This clone has only a few counts. The chain joins TRBV4-1 to TRBJ1-5; 7 nucleotides match TRBD1. V lost 1 base, J lost 4 bases, and 7 bases stayed unmatched. Germline-derived CDR1 and CDR2 are MGHRA and YSYEKL. CDR3 length: 16 residues. The CDR3 spells CASSQGRGAKNQPQHF. The CDR3 region has the DNA TGCGCCAGCAGCCAAGGCAGGGGGGCGAAGAATCAGCCCCAGCATTTT.

The chain carries TRBV21-1 and TRBJ2-2; the tabulated D call, TRBD2, remains unverified against the DNA. TRBV21-1 is an annotated pseudogene. CDR3 size: 17 residues. The DNA for the CDR3 is TGTGCCAGCAGCAAAGGAGGAGCGGGAGCAGGTGCCGGGGAGCTGTTTTTT. It codes for CASSKGGAGAGAGELFF.

The gene calls are TRBV28 and TRBJ1-5; 8 nucleotides align to TRBD1. V trimming: 5 bases; J trimming: 6 bases; junction bases outside the gene matches: 9. Germline-derived CDR1 and CDR2 are MDHEN and SYDVKM. The CDR3 spans 15 residues. Here the CDR3 reads CASSPSGGMGQPQHF. The CDR3 nucleotides read TGTGCCAGCAGTCCATCAGGGGGCATGGGTCAGCCCCAGCATTTT.

This chain links TRBV2 with TRBJ1-2; 9 positions agree with TRBD1. The CDR3 consists of 19 residues. Per the germline V gene, CDR1 is SNHLY and CDR2 is FYNNEI. The V gene end was trimmed by 0 bases and the J gene end by 0 bases; junction bases not matched to a gene: 11. The CDR3 bases are TGTGCCAGCAGTGAAGCGCGGGGACAGGGTTCCCTCTCTAACTATGGCTACACCTTC. This codes for CASSEARGQGSLSNYGYTF.

The chain combines TRBV6-5 with TRBJ1-2, with D tentatively TRBD1 (6 bases). Deletions cut 7 bases from V and 0 bases from J, with 9 bases between. This CDR3 is 13 amino acids long. CDR1 is MNHEY and CDR2 is SVGAGI in the germline V gene. CDR3 nucleotide sequence: TGTGCCAGCATGCCAGGGGCTAACTATGGCTACACCTTC. This translates into CASMPGANYGYTF.

This clone was detected once. This chain uses TRBV7-2 with TRBJ2-3; 7 bases are a match to TRBD1. The CDR3 has 15 amino acids. After removal of 0 bases from V and 5 bases from J, the junction contained 5 bases not matched to a gene. Per germline, CDR1 SGHTA and CDR2 FQGNSA. The CDR3 coding sequence is TGTGCCAGCAGCTTAGCGAGGGGGCAGGGAGATACGCAGTATTTT. It translates to CASSLARGQGDTQYF.

This sequence joins TRBV28 and TRBJ1-6; the match to TRBD1 covers 7 bases. The CDR3 runs 16 residues. Trimming took 6 bases from V and 1 from J; bases not matched to a gene: 6. Per germline, CDR1 MDHEN and CDR2 SYDVKM. CDR3 nucleotides: TGTGCCAGCAGCCGCGACAGGGCGTCCTATAATTCACCCCTCCACTTT. It encodes CASSRDRASYNSPLHF.

V usage is TRBV3-1 (or the pseudogene TRBV3-2) and J usage is TRBJ1-1; D is unresolved. V dropped 1 base and J dropped 3 bases, with 12 bases sitting between them. This CDR3 region has 15 residues. Per germline, CDR1 LGHDT and CDR2 YNNKEL (reference sequence). CDR3 in amino acids: CASSQVPGLDTEAFF. The CDR3 DNA reads as TGTGCCAGCAGCCAAGTCCCGGGGTTGGACACTGAAGCTTTCTTT.

The chain joins TRBV5-4 to TRBJ2-7; tentative D call: TRBD1 (6 bases). Germline loops: CDR1 SGHNT, CDR2 YYREEE (reference sequence). V was cut by 4 bases and J by 0 bases, with 14 bases left in between. CDR3 length: 15 residues. CDR3 residues: CASSPTGSLSYEQYF. CDR3 bases: TGTGCCAGCAGCCCCACAGGGAGCCTCTCCTACGAGCAGTACTTC. The full variable domain, completed using reference TRBV5-4 and TRBJ2-7, is ETGVTQSPTHLIKTRGQQVTLRCSSQSGHNTVSWYQQALGQGPQFIFQYYREEENGRGNFPPRFSGLQFPNYSSELNVNALELDDSALYLCASSPTGSLSYEQYFGPGTRLTVT.

The V gene is TRBV5-1, the J gene TRBJ2-5; D is perhaps TRBD1 or TRBD2 (6 bases each). V dropped 5 bases and J dropped 3 bases, with 11 bases sitting between them. CDR3 length: 13 residues. From germline, CDR1 is SGHRS and CDR2 YFSETQ. CDR3 amino acids: CASREGHEETQYF. For the CDR3, the DNA is TGCGCCAGCAGGGAGGGACACGAAGAGACCCAGTACTTC.

The V and J genes are TRBV21-1 and TRBJ2-6; the tabulated D call, TRBD1, remains unverified against the DNA. TRBV21-1 is labeled a pseudogene. This CDR3 contains 18 residues. The CDR3: CASSERGQGSSGANVLTF. The CDR3, as DNA: TGTGCCAGCAGCGAAAGAGGGCAGGGGAGCTCTGGGGCCAACGTCCTGACTTTC.

Only one count was recorded for this clone. This rearrangement joins TRBV28 to TRBJ2-1; D perhaps matches TRBD2 (5 bases). The CDR3 covers 16 residues. Between the trimmed V and J ends, which lost 4 bases and 0 bases, there was a span of 13 bases. The germline gives CDR1 MDHEN, CDR2 SYDVKM. CDR3 region: CASSSASSSSYNEQFF. The CDR3 DNA reads TGTGCCAGCAGTTCGGCTAGCTCGAGCTCCTACAATGAGCAGTTCTTC.

The rearrangement uses TRBV6-4 and TRBJ2-2; D is uncertain. The length of the CDR3 is 13 residues. V was shortened by 7 bases and J by 5 bases, with 11 bases between the two germline ends. Germline CDR1 and CDR2: MRHNA and SNTAGT. The CDR3 reads CASKSGRTGELFF. The CDR3 DNA is TGTGCCAGCAAATCTGGCCGGACCGGGGAGCTGTTTTTT.

The rearrangement links TRBV7-2 to TRBJ1-1; D possibly corresponds to TRBD1 (5 bases). Germline V CDR1 and CDR2: SGHTA, FQGNSA. The V end lost 1 base, the J end lost 4 bases, and 13 bases lay between the germline ends. The CDR3 loop spans 15 amino acids. The CDR3 DNA reads as TGTGCCAGCAGCTTAGAAACCCTCGGGGCCACTGAAGCTTTCTTT. This codes for CASSLETLGATEAFF.

V is TRBV10-3 and J is TRBJ1-5, with D unclear. V lost 8 bases to trimming and J lost 0 bases, with 11 bases between them. CDR3 length equals 14 residues. CDR1 and CDR2 (germline): ENHRY, SYGVKD. CDR3 nucleotide sequence: TGTGCCATCCGTTCCGGGAGTAGCAATCAGCCCCAGCATTTT. This codes for CAIRSGSSNQPQHF.

This chain uses TRBV5-6 with TRBJ2-3; D is perhaps TRBD1 (5 bases). Per the germline V gene, CDR1 is SGHDT and CDR2 is YYEEEE. CDR3 size: 13 residues. Trimming left V 3 bases short and J 5 bases short, with 10 bases between. CDR3 in amino acids: CASSSSGKDTQYF. DNA of the CDR3: TGTGCCAGCAGCTCTTCAGGGAAAGATACGCAGTATTTT.

V is TRBV11-2 and J is TRBJ1-2; 10 bases are a match to TRBD1. This CDR3 has 15 residues. With V trimmed by 1 base and J by 1 base, 0 bases remained unmatched. CDR1 SGHAT and CDR2 FQNNGV come from the germline V gene. CDR3 coding DNA: TGTGCCAGCAGCTTAGGGACAGGGGGTAACTATGGCTACACCTTC. Translated, it gives CASSLGTGGNYGYTF.

The V and J genes are TRBV19 and TRBJ2-5; 11 bases agree with TRBD2. Germline loops: CDR1 LNHDA, CDR2 SQIVND (reference sequence). The CDR3 is 16 amino acids. V gave up 3 bases and J gave up 4 bases; unmatched junction bases: 7. The CDR3 region is CASSISTSGSLETQYF. The DNA of the CDR3 is TGTGCCAGTAGTATCTCTACTAGCGGGAGCCTAGAGACCCAGTACTTC.

The rearrangement links TRBV14 to TRBJ1-2; the D is unclear. The V gene lost 0 bases and the J gene lost 4 bases, with 6 bases spanning the gap. Germline V gene sequence: CDR1 SGHDN, CDR2 FVKESK. The CDR3 length is 13 residues. The CDR3 loop reads CASSQDKTYGYTF. The CDR3 DNA sequence: TGTGCCAGCAGCCAAGATAAGACCTATGGCTACACCTTC.

The rearrangement uses TRBV27 and TRBJ2-2; D is perhaps TRBD1 (6 bases). Germline V gene lookup returns CDR1 MNHEY and CDR2 SMNVEV (reference sequence). The CDR3 has 18 residues. V lost 4 bases, J lost 0 bases, and 18 bases lay in between. CDR3 sequence reads: CASSSTQGSAANTGELFF. CDR3 bases: TGTGCCAGCAGTTCCACACAGGGTAGCGCCGCGAACACCGGGGAGCTGTTTTTT.